Listed here is a single T cell receptor (beta chain). The target antigen is unknown. This table comes from immunoSEQ multiplex PCR, and its TCRdb copy is limited to in-frame clones, with some not included. Counted here are about 150,000 clones, around nine tenths occurring once; the ten biggest clones make up around 5.5%. CDR1 is MNHEY and CDR2 is SMNVEV in the germline V gene (reference sequence). This CDR3 is 16 amino acids long. Trimming took 7 bases from V and 2 from J; bases not matched to a gene: 10. These data originate in a study of T cell responses to AZD1222 COVID-19 vaccine. Study-wide results and caveats: Vaccine-associated CD4 TCRs ranged over spike, dominating at 160-218 and 743-854.

V and J are TRBV27 and TRBJ2-1; 8 nucleotides align to TRBD2. Sample: peripheral blood, taken on day 0 of AZD1222 vaccination. The clonotype comes from an adult in good health. The CDR3 bases are TGTGCCAGCATCCCGCTATCACTAGCGGCCTACAATGAGCAGTTCTTC. Translation gives CASIPLSLAAYNEQFF.